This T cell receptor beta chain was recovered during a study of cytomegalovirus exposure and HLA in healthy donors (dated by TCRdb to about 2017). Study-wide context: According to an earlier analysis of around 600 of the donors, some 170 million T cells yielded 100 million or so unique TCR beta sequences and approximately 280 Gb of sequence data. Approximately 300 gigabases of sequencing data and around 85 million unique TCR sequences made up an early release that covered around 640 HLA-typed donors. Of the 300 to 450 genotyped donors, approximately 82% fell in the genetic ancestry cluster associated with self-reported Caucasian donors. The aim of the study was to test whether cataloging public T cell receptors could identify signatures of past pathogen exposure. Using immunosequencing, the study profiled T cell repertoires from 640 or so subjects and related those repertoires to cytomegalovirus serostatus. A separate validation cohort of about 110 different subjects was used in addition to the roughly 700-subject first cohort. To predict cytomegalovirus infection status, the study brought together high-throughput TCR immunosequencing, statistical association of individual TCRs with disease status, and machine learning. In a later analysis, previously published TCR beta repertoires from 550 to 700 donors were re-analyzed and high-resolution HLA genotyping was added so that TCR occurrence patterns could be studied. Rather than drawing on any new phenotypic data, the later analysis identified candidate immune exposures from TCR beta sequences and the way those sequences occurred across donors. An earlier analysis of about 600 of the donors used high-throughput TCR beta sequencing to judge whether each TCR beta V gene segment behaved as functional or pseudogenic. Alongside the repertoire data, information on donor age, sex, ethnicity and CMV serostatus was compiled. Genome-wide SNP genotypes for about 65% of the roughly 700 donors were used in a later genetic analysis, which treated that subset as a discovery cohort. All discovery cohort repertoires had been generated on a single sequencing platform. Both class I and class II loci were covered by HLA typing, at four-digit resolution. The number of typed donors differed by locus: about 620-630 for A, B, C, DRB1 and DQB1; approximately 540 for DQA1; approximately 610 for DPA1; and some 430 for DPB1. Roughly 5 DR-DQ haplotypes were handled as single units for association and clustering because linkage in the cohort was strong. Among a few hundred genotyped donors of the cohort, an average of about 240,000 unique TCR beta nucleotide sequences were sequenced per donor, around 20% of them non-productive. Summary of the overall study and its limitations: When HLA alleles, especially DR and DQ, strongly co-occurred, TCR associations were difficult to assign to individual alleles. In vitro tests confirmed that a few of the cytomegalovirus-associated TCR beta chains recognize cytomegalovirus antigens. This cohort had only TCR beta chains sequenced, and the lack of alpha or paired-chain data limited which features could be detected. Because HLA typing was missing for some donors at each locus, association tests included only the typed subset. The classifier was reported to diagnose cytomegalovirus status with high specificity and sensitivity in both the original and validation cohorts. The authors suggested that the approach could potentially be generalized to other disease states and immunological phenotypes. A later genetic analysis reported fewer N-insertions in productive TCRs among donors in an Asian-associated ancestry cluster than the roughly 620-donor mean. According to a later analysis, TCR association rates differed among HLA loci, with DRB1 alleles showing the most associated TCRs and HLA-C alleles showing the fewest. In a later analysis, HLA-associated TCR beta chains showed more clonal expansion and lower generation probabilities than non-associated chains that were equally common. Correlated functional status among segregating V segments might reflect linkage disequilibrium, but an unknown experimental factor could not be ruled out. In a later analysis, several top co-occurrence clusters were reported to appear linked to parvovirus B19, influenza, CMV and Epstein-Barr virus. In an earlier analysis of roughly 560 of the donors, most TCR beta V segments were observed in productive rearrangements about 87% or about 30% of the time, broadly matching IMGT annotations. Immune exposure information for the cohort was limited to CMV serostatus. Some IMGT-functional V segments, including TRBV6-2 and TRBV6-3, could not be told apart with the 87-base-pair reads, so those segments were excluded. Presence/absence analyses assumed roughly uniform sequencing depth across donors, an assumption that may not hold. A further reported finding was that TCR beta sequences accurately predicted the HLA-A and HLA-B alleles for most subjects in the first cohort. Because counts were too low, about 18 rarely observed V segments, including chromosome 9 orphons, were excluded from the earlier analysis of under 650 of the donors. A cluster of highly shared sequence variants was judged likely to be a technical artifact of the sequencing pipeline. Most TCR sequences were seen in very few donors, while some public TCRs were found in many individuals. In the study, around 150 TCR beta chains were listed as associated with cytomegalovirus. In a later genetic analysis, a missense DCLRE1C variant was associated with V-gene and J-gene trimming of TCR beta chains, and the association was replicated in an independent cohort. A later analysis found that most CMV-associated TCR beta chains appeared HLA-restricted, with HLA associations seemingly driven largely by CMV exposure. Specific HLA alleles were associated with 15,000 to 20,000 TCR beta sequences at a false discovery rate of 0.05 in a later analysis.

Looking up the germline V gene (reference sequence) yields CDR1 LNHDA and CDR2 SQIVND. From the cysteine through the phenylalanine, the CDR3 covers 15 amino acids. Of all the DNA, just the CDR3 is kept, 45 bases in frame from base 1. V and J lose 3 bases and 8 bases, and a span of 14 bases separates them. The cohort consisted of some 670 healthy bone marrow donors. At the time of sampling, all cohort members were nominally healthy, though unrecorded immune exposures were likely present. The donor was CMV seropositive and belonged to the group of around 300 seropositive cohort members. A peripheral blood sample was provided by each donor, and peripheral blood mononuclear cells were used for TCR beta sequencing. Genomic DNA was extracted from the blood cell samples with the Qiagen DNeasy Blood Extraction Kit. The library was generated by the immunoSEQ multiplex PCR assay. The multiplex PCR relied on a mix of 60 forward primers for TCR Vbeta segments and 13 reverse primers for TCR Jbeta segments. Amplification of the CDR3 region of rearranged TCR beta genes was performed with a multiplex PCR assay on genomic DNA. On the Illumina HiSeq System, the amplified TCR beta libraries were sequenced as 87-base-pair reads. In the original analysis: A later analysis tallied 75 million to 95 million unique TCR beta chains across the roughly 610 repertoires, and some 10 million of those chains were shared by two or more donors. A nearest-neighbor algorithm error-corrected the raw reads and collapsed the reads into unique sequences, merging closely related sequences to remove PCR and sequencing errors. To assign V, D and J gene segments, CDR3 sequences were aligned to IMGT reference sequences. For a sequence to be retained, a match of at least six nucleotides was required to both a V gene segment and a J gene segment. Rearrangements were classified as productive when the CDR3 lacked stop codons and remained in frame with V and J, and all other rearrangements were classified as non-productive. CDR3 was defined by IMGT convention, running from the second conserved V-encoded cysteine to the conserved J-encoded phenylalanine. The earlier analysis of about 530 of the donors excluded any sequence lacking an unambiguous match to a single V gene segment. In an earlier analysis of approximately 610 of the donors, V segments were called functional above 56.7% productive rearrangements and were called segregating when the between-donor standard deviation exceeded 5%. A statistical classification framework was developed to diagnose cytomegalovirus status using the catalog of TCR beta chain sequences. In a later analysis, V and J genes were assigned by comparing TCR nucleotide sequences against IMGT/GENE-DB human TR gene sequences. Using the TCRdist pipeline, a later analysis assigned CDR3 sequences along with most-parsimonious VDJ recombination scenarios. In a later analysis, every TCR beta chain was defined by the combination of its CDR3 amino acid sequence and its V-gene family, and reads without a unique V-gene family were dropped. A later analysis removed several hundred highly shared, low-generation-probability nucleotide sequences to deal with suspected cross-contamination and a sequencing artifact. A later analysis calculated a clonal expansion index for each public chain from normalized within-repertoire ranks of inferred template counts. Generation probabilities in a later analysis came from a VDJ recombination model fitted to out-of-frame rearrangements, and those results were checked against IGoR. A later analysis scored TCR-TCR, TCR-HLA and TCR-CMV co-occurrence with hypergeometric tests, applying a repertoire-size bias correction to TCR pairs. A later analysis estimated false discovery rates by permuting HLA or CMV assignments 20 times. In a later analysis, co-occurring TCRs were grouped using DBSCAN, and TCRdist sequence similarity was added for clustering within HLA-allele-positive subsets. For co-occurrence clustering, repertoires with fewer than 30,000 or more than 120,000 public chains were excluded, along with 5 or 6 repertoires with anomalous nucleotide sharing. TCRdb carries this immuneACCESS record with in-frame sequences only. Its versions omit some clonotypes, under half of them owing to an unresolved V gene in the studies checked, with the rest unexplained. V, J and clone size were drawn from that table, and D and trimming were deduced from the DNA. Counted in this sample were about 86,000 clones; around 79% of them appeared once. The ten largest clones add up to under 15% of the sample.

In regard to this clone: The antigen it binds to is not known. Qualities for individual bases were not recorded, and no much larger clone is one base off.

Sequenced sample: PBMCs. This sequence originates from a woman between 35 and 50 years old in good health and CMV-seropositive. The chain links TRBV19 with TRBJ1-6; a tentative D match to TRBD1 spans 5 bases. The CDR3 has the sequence CASSMWEGPHSPLHF. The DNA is TGTGCCAGTAGTATGTGGGAGGGGCCGCATTCACCCCTCCACTTT.